This TCR beta chain came from a study of cytomegalovirus exposure and HLA in healthy donors. Turning to the study itself: An earlier analysis identified 117 million unique TCR beta sequences in about 170 million T cells.

Whole-study findings and limits: Later analysis indicated greater clonal expansion among HLA-associated TCR beta chains than among equally common other chains. According to a later analysis, donors in an Asian-associated ancestry cluster reportedly had fewer N-insertions than the approximately 720-donor mean.

As for this clone: Its target is unknown.

Researchers ran the PCR with 60 Vbeta and 13 Jbeta primers. Profiling relied on immunoSEQ multiplex PCR, and the TCRdb table lists in-frame clones only, not all of them. This table has 200,000 to 250,000 clones, approximately 87% appearing once. This receptor was identified in a human donor in good health. Sequencing was done on a sample of PBMCs.

The chain's CDR3 is CASTDPGKYGYTF. CDR3 sequence (DNA): TGTGCCAGCACGGACCCAGGGAAGTATGGCTACACCTTC. The chain carries TRBV28 and TRBJ1-2, with D tentatively TRBD1 (5 bases). This CDR3 contains 13 residues. Germline CDR1 and CDR2: MDHEN and SYDVKM. Deletions cut 7 bases from V and 5 bases from J, with 14 bases between.